These 20 T cell receptor beta chains came from one sample sequenced in a study of regulatory T cells in long-lasting Graves disease. Arm-PCR of CDR3 regions and iRepertoire HTBI primers were used to build TCR beta libraries. TCRdb re-analysed the multiplex PCR reads in MiXCR, keeping a single row per CDR3 protein. The table includes more than 300,000 distinct CDR3 sequences, about 14% detected once. This sample's time point: newly diagnosed GD, antithyroid drugs for less than 3 months. PBMC RNA served as the TCR library source. This material consisted of peripheral blood mononuclear cells (PBMCs), taken at new diagnosis, from a patient treated with antithyroid drugs. The receptors originated from a female donor with Graves disease.

This clonotype has a count of ten or more. The CDR3 sequence: CASSHPDGDTEAFF. DNA of the CDR3: TGTGCCAGCAGCCACCCGGACGGAGACACTGAAGCTTTCTTT. The chain recombines TRBV3-1 with TRBJ1-1; D gene unclear. Germline values: CDR1 LGHDT, CDR2 YNNKEL (reference sequence). The CDR3 spans 14 residues. V was trimmed by 3 bases and J by 3 bases, leaving 11 bases between them.

The chain is built from TRBV27 and TRBJ1-5; tentatively, D is TRBD1 (5 bases). Germline V gene sequence: CDR1 MNHEY, CDR2 SMNVEV (reference sequence). The V end lost 3 bases, the J end lost 6 bases, and 15 bases lay between the germline ends. This CDR3 is built from 15 residues. CDR3 DNA: TGTGCCAGCAGTTTCAGTGGGCAGGGAGGTCAGCCCCAGCATTTT. It codes for CASSFSGQGGQPQHF.

Points on this clonotype: With a far larger clone one base away, a read error is the likely cause. This sequence joins TRBV6-2 or TRBV6-3 and TRBJ2-7, with TRBD1 matching over 10 bases. Looked up from germline, CDR1 is MNHEY and CDR2 is SVGEGT. The CDR3 covers 13 residues. J gave up 3 bases and V 6 bases, and 2 bases lay outside the gene matches. CDR3 sequence: CASRGTGDYEQYF. CDR3 DNA: TGTGCCAGCAGGGGGACAGGGGACTACGAGCAGTACTTC.

This clonotype occurred many times. This chain joins TRBV20-1 and TRBJ2-2; maybe TRBD2 (7 bases). With 0 bases removed from V and 7 bases from J, the gap between germline ends came to 21 bases. The germline CDR1 and CDR2 sequences are DFQATT and SNEGSKA (reference sequence). The CDR3 contains 17 residues. The CDR3 DNA is TGCAGTGCTAGAGATCCCTCCCGAGGGGGGGCCGTCGGGGAGCTGTTTTTT. As protein: CSARDPSRGGAVGELFF.

This clonotype has ten or more counts. V is TRBV12-3 or TRBV12-4 and J is TRBJ2-3, with D possibly being TRBD2 (5 bases). The CDR3 spans 14 residues. V lost 7 bases and J 2 bases, leaving 13 bases between the germline ends. The CDR3 loop is CASIQTGDTDTQYF. The CDR3 DNA reads as TGTGCCAGCATCCAAACCGGGGACACAGATACGCAGTATTTT.

The V and J genes are TRBV20-1 and TRBJ2-1; 15 bases map to TRBD2. V dropped 0 bases and J dropped 7; count of bases not matched to a gene: 19. Germline-derived CDR1 and CDR2 are DFQATT and SNEGSKA (reference sequence). The CDR3 sequence is 21 residues long. Here the CDR3 reads CSARDSIGLAGGRLVWNEQFF. The CDR3 nucleotides are TGCAGTGCTAGAGATTCAATTGGACTAGCGGGGGGGCGGTTAGTTTGGAATGAGCAGTTCTTC.

The V gene is TRBV9, the J gene TRBJ2-7; 8 nucleotides agree with TRBD2. Germline V gene lookup returns CDR1 SGDLS and CDR2 YYNGEE. The CDR3 has 16 residues. With V trimmed by 2 bases and J by 0 bases, 7 bases remained unmatched. DNA of the CDR3: TGTGCCAGCAGCGTTGGACCAAGCGGGAGCTCCTACGAGCAGTACTTC. This codes for CASSVGPSGSSYEQYF. Looking up the rest from reference TRBV9 and TRBJ2-7 gives the full variable domain: DSGVTQTPKHLITATGQRVTLRCSPRSGDLSVYWYQQSLDQGLQFLIQYYNGEERAKGNILERFSAQQFPDLHSELNLSSLELGDSALYFCASSVGPSGSSYEQYFGPGTRLTVT.

This chain links TRBV12-5 with TRBJ2-7; D is unclear. Germline V gene sequence: CDR1 LGHNT, CDR2 FRNRAP. This CDR3 has 10 residues. The germline V and J ends were trimmed by 0 bases and 6 bases, with 0 bases remaining between them. Written as DNA, the CDR3 is TGTGCTAGTGGTTTGGTCGAGCAGTACTTC. Amino acids: CASGLVEQYF.

This clonotype showed up many times. The chain combines TRBV2 with TRBJ1-1; D uncertain. Per the germline V gene, CDR1 is SNHLY and CDR2 is FYNNEI. Trimming left V 7 bases short and J 3 bases short, with 18 bases between. The CDR3 is 15 residues long. For the CDR3, the DNA is TGTGCCAGCACAGATCTGGACCTTTGGGACACTGAAGCTTTCTTT. It is translated as CASTDLDLWDTEAFF.

In this sample, this clonotype turned up many times. The chain joins TRBV12-3 or TRBV12-4 to TRBJ2-1; D call uncertain. The CDR3 contains 13 residues. V lost 3 bases, J lost 5 bases, and 8 bases lay in between. The CDR3 nucleotides read TGTGCCAGCAGTTTTGAACTGGACAATGAGCAGTTCTTC. Translated, it gives CASSFELDNEQFF.

On this clonotype itself: It is likely a read error: a sequence one base away is far more abundant. Likely a read error: the CDR3 ends without its conserved phenylalanine or tryptophan. Because the CDR3's place on the DNA is in doubt, the DNA is left out and the CDR3 is given as listed by TCRdb. The rearrangement uses TRBV7-9 and TRBJ2-7. Including both end residues, the CDR3 is 14 amino acids long. CDR1 and CDR2 from the germline V gene are SEHNR and FQNEAQ (reference sequence). CDR3 sequence reads: CASSISGGNNLEYS.

There are many counts of this clonotype. This rearrangement joins TRBV5-4 to TRBJ2-3; TRBD2 might be the D (6 bases). Looked up from germline, CDR1 is SGHNT and CDR2 is YYREEE (reference sequence). This CDR3 has 16 amino acids. Trimming took 4 bases from V and 3 from J, leaving 18 bases between them. The CDR3 DNA follows: TGTGCCAGCAGCGGCGGAGGGAGTGGTGGGACAGATACGCAGTATTTT. Protein sequence: CASSGGGSGGTDTQYF.

This clonotype was seen repeatedly, ten times or more. J is TRBJ2-7 and V is TRBV28; D possibly corresponds to TRBD2 (6 bases). V lost 6 bases to trimming and J lost 1 base, with 16 bases between them. CDR1 is MDHEN, CDR2 SYDVKM, per germline. There are 15 residues in the CDR3. The CDR3: CASSSGTPLSYEQYF. CDR3 DNA sequence: TGTGCCAGCAGCTCGGGGACTCCTCTATCCTACGAGCAGTACTTC. The whole variable domain, remainder taken from reference TRBV28 and TRBJ2-7, is DVKVTQSSRYLVKRTGEKVFLECVQDMDHENMFWYRQDPGLGLRLIYFSYDVKMKEKGDIPEGYSVSREKKERFSLILESASTNQTSMYLCASSSGTPLSYEQYFGPGTRLTVT.

This clonotype has ten or more counts. This chain joins TRBV3-1 and TRBJ1-2, with TRBD1 matching 10 bases. The CDR3 has 12 residues. V shed 6 bases and J 10 bases; nucleotides not matched to a gene: 5. CDR1 is LGHDT, CDR2 YNNKEL, per germline (reference sequence). CDR3 in DNA: TGTGCCAGCAGAGGGACAGGGGATGTCTACACCTTC. Translated: CASRGTGDVYTF. Drawing the rest from reference TRBV3-1 and TRBJ1-2, the complete variable domain is DTAVSQTPKYLVTQMGNDKSIKCEQNLGHDTMYWYKQDSKKFLKIMFSYNNKELIINETVPNRFSPKSPDKAHLNLHINSLELGDSAVYFCASRGTGDVYTFGSGTRLTVV.

The chain recombines TRBV11-2 with TRBJ2-7; tentatively, D is TRBD2 (5 bases). CDR3 length: 15 residues. The germline CDR1 and CDR2 sequences are SGHAT and FQNNGV. V lost 1 base and J lost 2, with 12 bases in between. The DNA of the CDR3 is TGTGCCAGCAGCTTAGTGCGGACTCGACCCTACGAGCAGTACTTC. Translation gives CASSLVRTRPYEQYF.

In DNA form, the CDR3 reads TGTGCCAGCAGTTTCCAGGGCGTGCGGGACACCGGGGAGCTGTTTTTT. This encodes CASSFQGVRDTGELFF. The genes are TRBV28 and TRBJ2-2; D may correspond to TRBD1 or TRBD2 (5 bases each). Germline CDR1 MDHEN, CDR2 SYDVKM. This CDR3 is 16 amino acids long. V dropped 3 bases and J dropped 3 bases, with 14 bases sitting between them.

The chain uses TRBV19 and TRBJ1-5, with TRBD1 as a possible D gene (5 bases). The V end lost 7 bases, the J end lost 6 bases, and 16 bases lay between the germline ends. CDR3 length: 14 amino acids. CDR1 and CDR2 from the germline V gene are LNHDA and SQIVND (reference sequence). CDR3 residues: CASKELAGSQPQHF. CDR3 in DNA: TGTGCCAGTAAAGAATTGGCAGGGAGTCAGCCCCAGCATTTT.

This clonotype was recorded many times. The V and J genes are TRBV7-6 and TRBJ2-5, with D tentatively TRBD2 (6 bases). The germline CDR1 and CDR2 sequences are SGHVS and FNYEAQ. This CDR3 contains 14 residues. V was trimmed by 1 base and J by 5 bases, leaving 11 bases between them. CDR3 DNA sequence: TGTGCCAGCAGCTTAGGAGGAGGGTATGAGACCCAGTACTTC. Its translation is CASSLGGGYETQYF.

In the case of this clonotype: It may be a read error: a sequence one base away is much more abundant. This chain links TRBV12-3 or TRBV12-4 with TRBJ1-5; a weak D match, TRBD1 (5 bases). The CDR3 sequence is 13 residues long. Trimming stripped 8 bases from V and 6 bases from J, with 14 bases between. In DNA, the CDR3 is TGTGCCAGCGGCCACACAGGAGGTCAGCCCCAGCATTTT. As protein: CASGHTGGQPQHF.

This clonotype has ten or more counts. This sequence joins TRBV12-3 or TRBV12-4 and TRBJ2-2; the D call may be TRBD1 or TRBD2 (6 bases each). V gave up 6 bases and J gave up 6 bases, with 20 bases separating them. This CDR3 has 16 residues. DNA of the CDR3: TGTGCCAGCAGCCCTGGGGGGCGCCTTGGCGCCGGGGAGCTGTTTTTT. Protein sequence: CASSPGGRLGAGELFF.